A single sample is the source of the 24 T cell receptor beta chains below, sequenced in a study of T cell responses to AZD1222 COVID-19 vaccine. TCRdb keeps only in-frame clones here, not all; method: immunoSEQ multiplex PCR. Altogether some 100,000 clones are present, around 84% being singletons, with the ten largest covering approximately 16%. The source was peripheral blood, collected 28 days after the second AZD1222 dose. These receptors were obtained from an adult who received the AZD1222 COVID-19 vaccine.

The CDR3 region is CASSESNGLGYTF. DNA of the CDR3: TGTGCCAGCAGTGAAAGTAACGGGTTAGGCTACACCTTC. V is TRBV6-1 and J is TRBJ1-2; D gene unclear. V was clipped by 2 bases and J by 8 bases, with 12 bases between them. The CDR3 contains 13 residues. The germline gives CDR1 MNHNS, CDR2 SASEGT.

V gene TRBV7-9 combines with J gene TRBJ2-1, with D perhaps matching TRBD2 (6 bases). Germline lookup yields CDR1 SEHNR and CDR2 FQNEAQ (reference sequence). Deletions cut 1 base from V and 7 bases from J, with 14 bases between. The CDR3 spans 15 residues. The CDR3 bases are TGTGCCAGCAGCTTAGAACCGGGAGTTCGTAATGAGCAGTTCTTC. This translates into CASSLEPGVRNEQFF.

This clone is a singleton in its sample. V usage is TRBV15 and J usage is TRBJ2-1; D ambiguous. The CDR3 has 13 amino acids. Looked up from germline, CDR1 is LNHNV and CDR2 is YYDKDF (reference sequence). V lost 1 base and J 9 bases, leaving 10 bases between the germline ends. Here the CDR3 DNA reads TGTGCCACCAGCAGAGGCATAACAGCTGAGCAGTTCTTC. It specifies CATSRGITAEQFF.

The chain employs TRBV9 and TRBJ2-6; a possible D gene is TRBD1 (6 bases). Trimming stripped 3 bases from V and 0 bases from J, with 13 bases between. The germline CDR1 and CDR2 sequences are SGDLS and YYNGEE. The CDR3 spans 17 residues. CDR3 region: CASSGEQGISGANVLTF. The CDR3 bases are TGTGCCAGCAGCGGTGAACAGGGTATCTCTGGGGCCAACGTCCTGACTTTC.

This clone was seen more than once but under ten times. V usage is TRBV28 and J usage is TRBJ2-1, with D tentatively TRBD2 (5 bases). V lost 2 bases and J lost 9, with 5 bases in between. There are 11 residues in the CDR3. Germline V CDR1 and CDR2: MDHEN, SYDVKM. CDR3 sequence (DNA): TGTGCCAGCAGTTTAAGCGGTGAGCAGTTCTTC. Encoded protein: CASSLSGEQFF. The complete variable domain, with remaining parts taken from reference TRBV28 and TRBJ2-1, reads DVKVTQSSRYLVKRTGEKVFLECVQDMDHENMFWYRQDPGLGLRLIYFSYDVKMKEKGDIPEGYSVSREKKERFSLILESASTNQTSMYLCASSLSGEQFFGPGTRLTVL.

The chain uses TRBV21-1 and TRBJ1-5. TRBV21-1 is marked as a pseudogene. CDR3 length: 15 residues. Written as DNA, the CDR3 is TGTGCCAGCAGCAAAGCCCCCTTTTACAATCAGCCCCAGCATTTT. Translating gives CASSKAPFYNQPQHF.

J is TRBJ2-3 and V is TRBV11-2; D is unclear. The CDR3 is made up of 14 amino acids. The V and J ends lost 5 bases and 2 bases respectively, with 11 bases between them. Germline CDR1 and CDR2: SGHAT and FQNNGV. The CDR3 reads CASSPRGTTDTQYF. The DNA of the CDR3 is TGTGCCAGCAGCCCGAGAGGTACCACAGATACGCAGTATTTT. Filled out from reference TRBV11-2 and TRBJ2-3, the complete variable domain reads EAGVAQSPRYKIIEKRQSVAFWCNPISGHATLYWYQQILGQGPKLLIQFQNNGVVDDSQLPKDRFSAERLKGVDSTLKIQPAKLEDSAVYLCASSPRGTTDTQYFGPGTRLTVL.

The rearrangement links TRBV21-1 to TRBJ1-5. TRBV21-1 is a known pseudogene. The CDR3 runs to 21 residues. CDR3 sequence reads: CASSKLVFHTLPLRSNQPQHF. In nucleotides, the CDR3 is TGTGCCAGCAGCAAATTAGTCTTCCACACACTGCCCCTACGGAGCAATCAGCCCCAGCATTTT.

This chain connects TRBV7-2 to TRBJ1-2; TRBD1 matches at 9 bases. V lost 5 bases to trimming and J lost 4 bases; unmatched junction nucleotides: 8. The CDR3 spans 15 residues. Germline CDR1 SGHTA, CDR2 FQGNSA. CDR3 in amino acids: CASSPYRGPGYGYTF. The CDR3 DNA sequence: TGTGCCAGCAGCCCCTACAGGGGGCCCGGCTATGGCTACACCTTC.

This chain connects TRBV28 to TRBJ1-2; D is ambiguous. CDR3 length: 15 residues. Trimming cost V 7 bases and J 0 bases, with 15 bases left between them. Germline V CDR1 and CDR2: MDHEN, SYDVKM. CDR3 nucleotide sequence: TGTGCCAGCACTCCCCCCGGGAGATCTAACTATGGCTACACCTTC. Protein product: CASTPPGRSNYGYTF.

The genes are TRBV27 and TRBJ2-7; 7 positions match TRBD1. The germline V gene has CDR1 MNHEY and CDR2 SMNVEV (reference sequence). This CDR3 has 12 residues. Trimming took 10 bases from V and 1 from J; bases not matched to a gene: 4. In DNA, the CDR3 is TGTGCCATAAGGGACAGATCCTACGAGCAGTACTTC. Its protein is CAIRDRSYEQYF.

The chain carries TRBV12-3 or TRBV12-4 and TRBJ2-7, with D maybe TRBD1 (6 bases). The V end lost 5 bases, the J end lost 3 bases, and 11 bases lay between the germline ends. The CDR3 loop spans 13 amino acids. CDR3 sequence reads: CASSHTQGYEQYF. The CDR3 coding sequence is TGTGCCAGCAGTCACACACAGGGCTACGAGCAGTACTTC.

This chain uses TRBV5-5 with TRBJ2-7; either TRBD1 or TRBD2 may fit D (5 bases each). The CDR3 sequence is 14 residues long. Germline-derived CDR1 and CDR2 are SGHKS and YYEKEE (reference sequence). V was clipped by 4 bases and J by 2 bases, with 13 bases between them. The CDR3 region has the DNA TGTGCCAGCAGCACCGGGACGTATACCTACGAGCAGTACTTC. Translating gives CASSTGTYTYEQYF. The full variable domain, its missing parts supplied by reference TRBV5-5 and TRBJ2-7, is DAGVTQSPTHLIKTRGQQVTLRCSPISGHKSVSWYQQVLGQGPQFIFQYYEKEERGRGNFPDRFSARQFPNYSSELNVNALLLGDSALYLCASSTGTYTYEQYFGPGTRLTVT.

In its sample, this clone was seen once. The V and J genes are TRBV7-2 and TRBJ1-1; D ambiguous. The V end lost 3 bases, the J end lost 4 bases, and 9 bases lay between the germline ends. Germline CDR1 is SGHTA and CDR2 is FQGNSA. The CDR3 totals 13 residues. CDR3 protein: CASSFTVGTEAFF. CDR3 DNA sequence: TGTGCCAGCAGCTTCACAGTTGGCACTGAAGCTTTCTTT. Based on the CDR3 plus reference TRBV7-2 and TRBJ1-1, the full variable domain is GAGVSQSPSNKVTEKGKDVELRCDPISGHTALYWYRQSLGQGLEFLIYFQGNSAPDKSGLPSDRFSAERTGGSVSTLTIQRTQQEDSAVYLCASSFTVGTEAFFGQGTRLTVV.

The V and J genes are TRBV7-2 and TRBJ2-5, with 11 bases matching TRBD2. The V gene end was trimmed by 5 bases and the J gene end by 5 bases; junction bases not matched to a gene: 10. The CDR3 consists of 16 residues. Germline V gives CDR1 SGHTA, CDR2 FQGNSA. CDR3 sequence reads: CASSPQVAGGLETQYF. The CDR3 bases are TGTGCCAGCAGCCCCCAGGTAGCGGGAGGGCTGGAGACCCAGTACTTC.

CDR3 in amino acids: CAIQDRTYQPQHF. The CDR3 DNA reads TGTGCCATCCAGGACAGGACTTATCAGCCCCAGCATTTT. V gene TRBV10-3 combines with J gene TRBJ1-5; 7 bases are shared with TRBD1. Germline V gene lookup returns CDR1 ENHRY and CDR2 SYGVKD. The CDR3 is 13 residues long. Trimming removed 8 bases from V and 5 bases from J; junction bases left unmatched: 6.

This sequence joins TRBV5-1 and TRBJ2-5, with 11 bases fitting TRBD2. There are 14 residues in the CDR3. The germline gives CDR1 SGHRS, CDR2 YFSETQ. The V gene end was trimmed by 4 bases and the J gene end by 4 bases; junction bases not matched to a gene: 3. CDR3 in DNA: TGCGCCAGCAGCCTCGGGACTAGCGGAGAGACCCAGTACTTC. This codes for CASSLGTSGETQYF.

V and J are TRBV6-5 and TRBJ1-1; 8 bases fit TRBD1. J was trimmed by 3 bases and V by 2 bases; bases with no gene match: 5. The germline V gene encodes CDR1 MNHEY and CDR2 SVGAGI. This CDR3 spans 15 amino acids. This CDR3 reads CASSYPMTGDTEAFF. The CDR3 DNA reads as TGTGCCAGCAGTTACCCGATGACAGGGGACACTGAAGCTTTCTTT.

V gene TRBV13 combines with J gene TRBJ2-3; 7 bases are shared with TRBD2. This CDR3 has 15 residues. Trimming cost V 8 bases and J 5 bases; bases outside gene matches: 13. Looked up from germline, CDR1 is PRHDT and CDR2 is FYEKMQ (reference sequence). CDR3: CASPRGDYPGDTQYF. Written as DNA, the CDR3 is TGTGCCAGCCCCCGGGGGGACTATCCGGGAGATACGCAGTATTTT.

CDR3 DNA: TGTGCCAGCAGCTCCCGGACAACCTACGAGCAGTACTTC. Translating gives CASSSRTTYEQYF. V and J are TRBV7-9 and TRBJ2-7, with D perhaps TRBD1 (5 bases). The V and J ends lost 4 bases and 2 bases respectively, with 9 bases between them. CDR1 SEHNR and CDR2 FQNEAQ come from the germline V gene (reference sequence). This CDR3 is built from 13 residues.

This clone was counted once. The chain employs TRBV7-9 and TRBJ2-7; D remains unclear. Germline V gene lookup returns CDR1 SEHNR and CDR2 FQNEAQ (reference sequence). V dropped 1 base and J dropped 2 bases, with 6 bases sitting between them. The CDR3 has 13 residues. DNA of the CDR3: TGTGCCAGCAGCTTAGGCAATACCTACGAGCAGTACTTC. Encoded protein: CASSLGNTYEQYF.

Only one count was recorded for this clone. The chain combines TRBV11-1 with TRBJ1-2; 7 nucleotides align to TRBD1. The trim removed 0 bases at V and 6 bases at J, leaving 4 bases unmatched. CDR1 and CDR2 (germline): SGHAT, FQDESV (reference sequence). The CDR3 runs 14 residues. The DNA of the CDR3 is TGTGCCAGCAGCTTAGCTACAGGGGTCCATGGCTACACCTTC. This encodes CASSLATGVHGYTF.

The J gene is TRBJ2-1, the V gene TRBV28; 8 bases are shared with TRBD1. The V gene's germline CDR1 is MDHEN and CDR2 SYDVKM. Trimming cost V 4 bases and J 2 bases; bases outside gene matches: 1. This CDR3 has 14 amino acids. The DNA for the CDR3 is TGTGCCAGCAGTTCGACAGGGGCCTACAATGAGCAGTTCTTC. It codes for CASSSTGAYNEQFF.

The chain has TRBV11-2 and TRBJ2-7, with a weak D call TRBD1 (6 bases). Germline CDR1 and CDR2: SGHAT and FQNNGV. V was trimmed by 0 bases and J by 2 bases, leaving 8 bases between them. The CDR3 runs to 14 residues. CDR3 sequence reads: CASSLEQGAYEQYF. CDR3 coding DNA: TGTGCCAGCAGCTTAGAACAGGGCGCCTACGAGCAGTACTTC.